Below, 18 T cell receptor beta chains from the same sample are listed, as sequenced in a study of blood T cell repertoires in COVID-19 (dated by TCRdb to about 2020). Library method: the immunoSEQ multiplex PCR assay. TCRdb carries this immuneACCESS record with in-frame sequences only. Its versions omit some clonotypes, under half of them owing to an unresolved V gene in the studies checked, with the rest unexplained. The sample table lists some 180,000 clones, around 82% of them with a count of one. Together, the top ten hold more than 4% of the sample. Sequenced material: PBMCs or T cells enriched from blood (not recorded which). The receptors were sampled from a woman in her fifties or sixties with acute COVID-19.

The genes are TRBV30 and TRBJ1-5; a weak D match, TRBD1 (6 bases). The CDR3 is 16 residues long. Germline V CDR1 and CDR2: GTSNPN, SVGIG (reference sequence). Trimming shortened V by 3 bases and J by 6 bases, and 21 bases separated the two germline ends. CDR3: CAWRDSGAHPSQPQHF. CDR3 in DNA: TGTGCCTGGAGGGATTCAGGGGCGCACCCCTCTCAGCCCCAGCATTTT.

This sequence joins TRBV6-5 and TRBJ2-6; D gene ambiguous. The CDR3 has 15 residues. Trimming removed 2 bases from V and 0 bases from J, with 5 bases in between. CDR1 and CDR2 (germline): MNHEY, SVGAGI. The CDR3 bases are TGTGCCAGCAGTTACGAGTTCTCTGGGGCCAACGTCCTGACTTTC. Protein: CASSYEFSGANVLTF.

Here the CDR3 reads CASSMNSGGGTDTQYF. The CDR3 DNA reads TGTGCCAGTAGTATGAACAGCGGGGGGGGCACAGATACGCAGTATTTT. The chain links TRBV19 to TRBJ2-3; 10 bases map to TRBD2. The CDR3 length is 16 residues. V was pared by 3 bases and J by 1 base, with 4 bases of the junction left unmatched. Germline loops: CDR1 LNHDA, CDR2 SQIVND (reference sequence). The full variable domain, rest sourced from reference TRBV19 and TRBJ2-3, is DGGITQSPKYLFRKEGQNVTLSCEQNLNHDAMYWYRQDPGQGLRLIYYSQIVNDFQKGDIAEGYSVSREKKESFPLTVTSAQKNPTAFYLCASSMNSGGGTDTQYFGPGTRLTVL.

The rearrangement joins TRBV5-1 to TRBJ1-3; 7 nucleotides align to TRBD1. This CDR3 is 16 amino acids long. The germline V gene has CDR1 SGHRS and CDR2 YFSETQ. J lost 2 bases, V lost 4 bases, and 9 bases had no gene match. The CDR3 loop reads CASSPDRSGPGNTIYF. CDR3 DNA: TGCGCCAGCAGCCCGGACAGGTCCGGCCCTGGAAACACCATATATTTT.

The V call is TRBV30, the J call TRBJ2-1, with 7 positions matching TRBD2. The CDR3 length is 14 residues. Germline V CDR1 and CDR2: GTSNPN, SVGIG (reference sequence). J was trimmed by 8 bases and V by 2 bases; bases with no gene match: 9. The CDR3 protein is CAWSLGGRMDEQFF. CDR3 nucleotides: TGTGCCTGGAGTTTAGGCGGGAGAATGGATGAGCAGTTCTTC.

This chain uses TRBV12-3 or TRBV12-4 with TRBJ2-5, with 9 bases identical to TRBD1. V lost 6 bases and J lost 4; bases outside the gene matches: 3. The CDR3 spans 13 residues. The CDR3 region is CASRQGAVETQYF. The CDR3 bases are TGTGCCAGCAGACAGGGGGCCGTAGAGACCCAGTACTTC.

This chain joins TRBV27 and TRBJ2-5; 10 bases fit TRBD2. CDR3 length: 13 amino acids. Germline trimming cut 11 bases from V and 2 bases from J; bases unmatched to any gene: 5. Germline loops: CDR1 MNHEY, CDR2 SMNVEV (reference sequence). The CDR3 DNA reads as TGTGCCTGCGGACTAGCGGCTCAAGAGACCCAGTACTTC. Amino acids: CACGLAAQETQYF.

In its sample, this clone was seen once. The chain recombines TRBV10-1 with TRBJ2-1; 9 bases map to TRBD1. Unmatched junction bases numbered 8, after V lost 8 bases and J lost 3 bases. There are 15 residues in the CDR3. Germline-derived CDR1 and CDR2 are WNHNN and SYGVQD (reference sequence). The CDR3 nucleotides read TGCGCCAGCGGACACACAGGGGGCGGCTACAATGAGCAGTTCTTC. Residues: CASGHTGGGYNEQFF.

V is TRBV5-1 and J is TRBJ2-6; a possible D gene is TRBD1 (6 bases). The CDR3 extends over 16 amino acids. The V and J ends lost 7 bases and 1 base respectively, with 15 bases between them. CDR1 SGHRS and CDR2 YFSETQ come from the germline V gene. This CDR3 reads CASGASQGSGANVLTF. CDR3 coding DNA: TGCGCCAGCGGGGCTTCACAGGGATCTGGGGCCAACGTCCTGACTTTC.

V gene TRBV24-1 combines with J gene TRBJ2-1, with TRBD2 matching 15 bases. In germline, CDR1 is KGHDR, CDR2 SFDVKD. The CDR3 spans 19 residues. V dropped 5 bases and J dropped 0; count of bases not matched to a gene: 7. CDR3 region: CATSGGTSGRTSSYNEQFF. In nucleotides, the CDR3 is TGTGCCACCAGTGGGGGGACTAGCGGGAGGACGAGCTCCTACAATGAGCAGTTCTTC.

The rearrangement links TRBV10-1 to TRBJ2-3; the D gene is possibly TRBD2 (7 bases). Germline CDR1 is WNHNN and CDR2 is SYGVQD (reference sequence). The CDR3 contains 15 residues. V was shortened by 4 bases and J by 1 base, with 12 bases between the two germline ends. The CDR3 DNA reads TGCGCCAGCAGTGGCGCGGGGGCCGGCACAGATACGCAGTATTTT. Translated: CASSGAGAGTDTQYF.

This clone was seen a single time. The chain is built from TRBV18 and TRBJ2-6; no clear D gene. The V and J ends lost 0 bases and 0 bases respectively, with 6 bases between them. The CDR3 loop spans 16 amino acids. Per germline, CDR1 KGHSH and CDR2 LQKENI. DNA for the CDR3: TGTGCCAGCTCACCACCGGCATACTCTGGGGCCAACGTCCTGACTTTC. Translated: CASSPPAYSGANVLTF.

V usage is TRBV20-1 and J usage is TRBJ1-4; 8 bases align to TRBD1. Looked up from germline, CDR1 is DFQATT and CDR2 is SNEGSKA (reference sequence). This CDR3 has 10 residues. V trimming: 6 bases; J trimming: 14 bases; junction bases outside the gene matches: 5. CDR3 coding DNA: TGCAGTGCCCCCAGGGGGCGGCTGTTTTTT. Encoded protein: CSAPRGRLFF.

CDR3 sequence reads: CASSPRTSGRAEEVDTQYF. CDR3 in DNA: TGTGCCAGCAGTCCCCGGACTAGCGGGAGGGCCGAAGAAGTAGATACGCAGTATTTT. V gene TRBV27 combines with J gene TRBJ2-3; 15 bases agree with TRBD2. CDR3 length: 19 residues. V trimming: 5 bases; J trimming: 5 bases; junction bases outside the gene matches: 14. Germline CDR1 and CDR2: MNHEY and SMNVEV (reference sequence).

This rearrangement joins TRBV7-2 to TRBJ2-3; D perhaps matches TRBD1 (5 bases). From germline, CDR1 is SGHTA and CDR2 FQGNSA. V was clipped by 1 base and J by 6 bases, with 17 bases between them. The CDR3 is 16 amino acids. CDR3 sequence reads: CASSLEGITGVDTQYF. CDR3 DNA: TGTGCCAGCAGCTTAGAGGGGATAACAGGAGTGGATACGCAGTATTTT.

This chain joins TRBV11-2 and TRBJ2-4; tentative D call: TRBD2 (6 bases). Trimming cost V 5 bases and J 3 bases, with 17 bases left between them. The CDR3 has 16 residues. Germline V gives CDR1 SGHAT, CDR2 FQNNGV. DNA for the CDR3: TGTGCCAGCAGCCAAATTGGTTCCGGGGGCAAAAACATTCAGTACTTC. Translating gives CASSQIGSGGKNIQYF.

The gene calls are TRBV14 and TRBJ2-2, with D possibly matching TRBD1 (5 bases). The V gene lost 0 bases and the J gene lost 3 bases, with 17 bases spanning the gap. The CDR3 is 18 residues long. The germline gives CDR1 SGHDN, CDR2 FVKESK. The CDR3 DNA reads as TGTGCCAGCAGCCAAGATCATCCGACAGCCCCGGACACCGGGGAGCTGTTTTTT. Encoded protein: CASSQDHPTAPDTGELFF. Full variable domain (missing parts from reference TRBV14 and TRBJ2-2): EAGVTQFPSHSVIEKGQTVTLRCDPISGHDNLYWYRRVMGKEIKFLLHFVKESKQDESGMPNNRFLAERTGGTYSTLKVQPAELEDSGVYFCASSQDHPTAPDTGELFFGEGSRLTVL.

The V and J genes are TRBV6-2 or TRBV6-3 and TRBJ1-5; the D gene is possibly TRBD1 (5 bases). The CDR3 is 14 amino acids. Germline V gene sequence: CDR1 MNHEY, CDR2 SVGEGT. V lost 6 bases, J lost 5 bases, and 14 bases lay in between. The chain's CDR3 is CASSPQGGHQPQHF. CDR3 sequence (DNA): TGTGCCAGCAGCCCCCAGGGAGGGCATCAGCCCCAGCATTTT.